The present T cell receptor (beta chain) was sequenced within a study of control samples from healthy donors and cancer patients. Libraries were prepared by immunoSEQ multiplex PCR; TCRdb keeps only in-frame clonotypes and omits some of them. The sample holds under 200,000 clones, roughly 94% seen once. Notes on this clone: Other DNA sequences in this sample translate to the same CDR3.

This CDR3 comprises 14 residues. Trimming removed 0 bases from V and 7 bases from J, with 9 bases in between. Germline lookup yields CDR1 LGHNA and CDR2 YNFKEQ. This receptor was obtained from a man in his 60s with colorectal cancer. The V call is TRBV4-2, the J call TRBJ2-2; D remains ambiguous. Sequences were obtained from PBMCs. In DNA form, the CDR3 reads TGTGCCAGCAGCCAAGAACGCGTATTCGGGGAGCTGTTTTTT. Its translation is CASSQERVFGELFF.